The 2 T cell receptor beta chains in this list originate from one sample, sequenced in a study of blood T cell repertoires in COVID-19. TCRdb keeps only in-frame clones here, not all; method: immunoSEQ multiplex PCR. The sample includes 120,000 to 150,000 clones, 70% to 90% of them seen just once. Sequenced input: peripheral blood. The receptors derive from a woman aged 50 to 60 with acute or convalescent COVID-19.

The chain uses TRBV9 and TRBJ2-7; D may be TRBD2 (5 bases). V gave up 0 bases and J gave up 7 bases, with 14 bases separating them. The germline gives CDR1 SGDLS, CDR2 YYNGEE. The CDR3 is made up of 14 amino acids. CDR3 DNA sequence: TGTGCCAGCAGCGTAGGGCGAGGGTTTCCAGAGCAGTACTTC. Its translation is CASSVGRGFPEQYF.

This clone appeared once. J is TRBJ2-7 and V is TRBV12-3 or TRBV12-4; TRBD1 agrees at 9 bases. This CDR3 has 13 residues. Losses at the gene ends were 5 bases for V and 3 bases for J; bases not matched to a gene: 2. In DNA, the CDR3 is TGTGCCAGCAGTCCGGGACAGGGCTACGAGCAGTACTTC. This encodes CASSPGQGYEQYF.